This TCR beta chain was identified during a study of HIV-infected children after antiretroviral therapy interruption. In the study overall: EBV and CMV exposure was recorded in most children.

A 3' RACE protocol on RNA, with unique molecular identifiers, produced the TCR library. TCRdb re-called the 3' RACE reads through MiXCR, storing one row per CDR3 protein. The sample contains about 89,000 distinct CDR3 sequences, about 6.3% of which appear only once. As for treatment: PENTA 11 planned treatment interruption arm or continuous ART arm. Sorting from thawed PBMCs isolated naive CD4+ CD45RA+ CD45RO- T cells. The V end lost 3 bases, the J end lost 9 bases, and 11 bases lay between the germline ends. Germline V gives CDR1 ENHRY, CDR2 SYGVKD. The CDR3 loop spans 12 amino acids. The rearrangement links TRBV10-3 to TRBJ1-1; D remains ambiguous. Sequencing was performed on CD45RA+ CD4+ T cells from PBMCs, pooled from several time points, taken from a donor given antiretroviral therapy, either interrupted or continuous. Subset noted: naive CD4+ CD45RA+ CD45RO- T cells. The TCR sequence derives from a pool of human donors with HIV. The CDR3 region is CAISDVGTKAFF. DNA of the CDR3: TGTGCCATCAGTGATGTCGGCACCAAAGCTTTCTTT.